These T cell receptor beta chains were read from a single sample in a study of regulatory T cells in long-lasting Graves disease. TCRdb re-called the multiplex PCR reads with MiXCR, one entry per CDR3 protein. Of around 250,000 distinct CDR3 sequences listed, 15% to 20% are singletons. These data were also reused for a study on T cells in Graves' hyperthyroidism and ophthalmopathy.

This specimen was peripheral blood mononuclear cells (PBMCs), taken at new diagnosis, from a patient treated with antithyroid drugs. The source of these receptors is a woman aged 25 to 39 with Graves disease. Each CDR3 is given with its conserved first and last residue. The D gene is left open where the match is weak. Clone size is given for some rows only: seen once, a few or many times, or a class if the clone is expanded.

CDR3 length	V gene	J gene	D gene	clone size	CDR3 protein	CDR3 DNA
11	TRBV20-1	TRBJ2-3	NA	many	CSARGQDTQYF	TGCAGTGCACGGGGGCAAGATACGCAGTATTTT
14	TRBV18	TRBJ1-4	TRBD1	many	CASSPGTGNEKLFF	TGTGCCAGCAGCCCCGGGACAGGGAATGAAAAACTGTTTTTT
14	TRBV18	TRBJ1-4	NA	NA	CASSGGSGNEKLFF	TGTGCCAGCTCAGGGGGTAGCGGTAATGAAAAACTGTTTTTT
15	TRBV7-9	TRBJ2-2	NA	many	CASSLGSVNTGELFF	TGTGCCAGCAGCTTAGGGTCAGTTAACACCGGGGAGCTGTTTTTT
13	TRBV12-3/TRBV12-4	TRBJ1-2	TRBD1	many	CASSRDSGYGYTF	TGTGCCAGCAGCCGGGACAGCGGCTATGGCTACACCTTC
14	TRBV7-2	TRBJ1-2	TRBD1	many	CASTGTGLVHGYTF	TGTGCCAGCACCGGGACAGGGTTAGTTCATGGCTACACCTTC
16	TRBV2	TRBJ1-1	NA	NA	CASSENGETAGTEAFF	TGTGCCAGCAGTGAAAACGGGGAGACCGCGGGCACTGAAGCTTTCTTT
12	TRBV29-1	TRBJ1-2	NA	many	CSVEDGSGPYTF	TGCAGCGTTGAAGATGGTTCAGGCCCGTACACCTTC
13	TRBV10-2	TRBJ2-2	NA	NA	CASGRVNTGELFF	TGCGCCAGCGGTAGGGTGAACACCGGGGAGCTGTTTTTT
14	TRBV5-4	TRBJ1-2	TRBD1	NA	CASSSGGQDHGYTF	TGTGCCAGCAGCTCCGGCGGACAGGATCATGGCTACACCTTC
18	TRBV5-4	TRBJ2-6	NA	few	CASSLVSAGHYGANVLTF	TGTGCCAGCAGCTTGGTTTCGGCCGGGCATTACGGGGCCAACGTCCTGACTTTC
14	TRBV7-2	TRBJ1-4	NA	many	CASSSQGTNEKLFF	TGTGCCAGCAGCTCACAGGGAACTAATGAAAAACTGTTTTTT
13	TRBV3-1	TRBJ2-7	NA	many	CASSATRTYEQYF	TGTGCCAGCAGCGCCACTCGAACCTACGAGCAGTACTTC
13	TRBV20-1	TRBJ1-3	NA	few	CSASGGSGNTIYF	TGCAGTGCTAGTGGAGGTTCTGGAAACACCATATATTTT
17	TRBV24-1	TRBJ2-6	NA	few	CATSGTTEGSGANVLTF	TGTGCCACCAGTGGAACGACAGAAGGCTCTGGGGCCAACGTCCTGACTTTC
15	TRBV6-5	TRBJ2-5	NA	many	CASSYPGSRSETQYF	TGTGCCAGCAGTTACCCGGGCAGTCGTTCCGAGACCCAGTACTTC
14	TRBV5-5	TRBJ2-7	TRBD1	many	CASSWDGQVNEQYF	TGTGCCAGCAGCTGGGATGGACAGGTCAACGAGCAGTACTTC
15	TRBV12-3/TRBV12-4	TRBJ2-5	NA	many	CASSLMWGDGETQYF	TGTGCCAGCAGTTTAATGTGGGGGGACGGAGAGACCCAGTACTTC
19	TRBV7-9	TRBJ2-4	NA	NA	CASIPPRSKGNLAKNIQYF	TGTGCCAGCATCCCCCCTCGGTCGAAAGGCAACCTAGCCAAAAACATTCAGTACTTC
15	TRBV7-8	TRBJ2-2	NA	NA	CASSLAGTRPGELFF	TGTGCCAGCAGCTTAGCGGGGACCCGTCCCGGGGAGCTGTTTTTT
13	TRBV7-8	TRBJ2-3	NA	many	CASSSPQTDTQYF	TGTGCCAGCAGCTCGCCTCAAACAGATACGCAGTATTTT
14	TRBV10-3	TRBJ1-6	NA	few	CAISQDSMGSPLHF	TGTGCCATCAGTCAGGACAGCATGGGTTCACCCCTCCACTTT
15	TRBV7-3	TRBJ2-5	NA	NA	CASSPRALVGETQYF	TGTGCCAGCAGCCCCAGGGCCCTAGTAGGCGAGACCCAGTACTTC
14	TRBV6-1	TRBJ1-1	TRBD1	many	CASNLMGQGIEAFF	TGTGCCAGCAATTTGATGGGACAGGGGATTGAAGCTTTCTTT
15	TRBV20-1	TRBJ1-1	NA	many	CSARENGALGAEAFF	TGCAGTGCTAGAGAAAATGGGGCCTTGGGGGCTGAAGCTTTCTTT
11	TRBV2	TRBJ2-7	NA	many	CASTVYAEQYF	TGTGCCAGCACCGTTTATGCCGAGCAGTACTTC
13	TRBV20-1	TRBJ2-1	NA	many	CSATSQRGWEQFF	TGCAGTGCTACATCACAACGGGGCTGGGAGCAGTTCTTC
15	TRBV7-2	TRBJ2-5	NA	many	CASSFFLGYQETQYF	TGTGCCAGCAGCTTCTTTTTGGGGTACCAAGAGACCCAGTACTTC
17	TRBV20-1	TRBJ1-1	TRBD1	many	CSASDSGTGASSTEAFF	TGCAGTGCTAGCGACTCCGGGACAGGGGCATCGAGCACTGAAGCTTTCTTT
13	TRBV4-1	TRBJ1-6	NA	NA	CASSQEDRRPLHF	TGCGCCAGCAGCCAGGAAGACAGGCGCCCCCTCCACTTT
15	TRBV5-1	TRBJ2-5	NA	NA	CASSLFAGPGETQYF	TGCGCCAGCAGCTTGTTCGCAGGGCCGGGAGAGACCCAGTACTTC
15	TRBV6-5	TRBJ1-2	TRBD1	NA	CASSSTGAPHYGYTF	TGTGCCAGCAGTTCCACAGGGGCGCCTCACTATGGCTACACCTTC
15	TRBV12-3/TRBV12-4	TRBJ2-7	TRBD1	many	CASSLGDRGTYEQYF	TGTGCCAGCAGTTTAGGGGACAGGGGGACCTACGAGCAGTACTTC
13	TRBV20-1	TRBJ1-1	NA	NA	CSAYRGGLTEAFF	TGCAGTGCTTACCGGGGGGGGTTAACTGAAGCTTTCTTT
12	TRBV12-3/TRBV12-4	TRBJ1-1	NA	many	CASVRSQIEAFF	TGTGCCAGCGTCCGTTCCCAAATTGAAGCTTTCTTT
14	TRBV2	TRBJ1-4	NA	many	CASSEVQLFEKLFF	TGTGCCAGCAGTGAAGTACAGTTATTTGAAAAACTGTTTTTT
18	TRBV6-5	TRBJ1-6	NA	few	CASSYVPPDRRRVSPLHF	TGTGCCAGCAGTTACGTCCCCCCCGACCGGCGAAGGGTTTCACCCCTCCACTTT
14	TRBV3-1	TRBJ1-1	NA	many	CASSQEAANTEAFF	TGTGCCAGCAGCCAAGAAGCGGCAAACACTGAAGCTTTCTTT
13	TRBV7-2	TRBJ2-7	NA	many	CASSLRLNYEQYF	TGTGCCAGCAGCTTAAGGTTAAACTACGAGCAGTACTTC
10	TRBV20-1	TRBJ2-3	NA	many	CSAARDFEYF	TGCAGTGCAGCCCGGGACTTTGAGTATTTT
12	TRBV5-1	TRBJ2-2	NA	few	CASRKGTGELFF	TGCGCCAGCAGGAAAGGGACCGGGGAGCTGTTTTTT
14	TRBV24-1	TRBJ1-5	TRBD1	many	CATSERGRNQPQHF	TGTGCCACCAGTGAGAGGGGGCGCAATCAGCCCCAGCATTTT
15	TRBV2	TRBJ1-2	NA	NA	CASSLQIGLGYSYTF	TGTGCCAGCAGCTTACAGATCGGACTAGGCTATAGCTACACCTTC
14	TRBV7-2	TRBJ1-1	NA	NA	CASITSPGETEAFF	TGTGCCAGCATAACTTCGCCGGGGGAGACTGAAGCTTTCTTT
20	TRBV9	TRBJ2-1	NA	few	CASSVTSGGIFFELNNEQFF	TGTGCCAGCAGCGTAACTTCTGGGGGCATCTTCTTCGAGCTTAACAATGAGCAGTTCTTC
14	TRBV20-1	TRBJ2-2	NA	many	CSARPTTNTGELFF	TGCAGTGCTAGGCCCACTACGAACACCGGGGAGCTGTTTTTT
12	TRBV19	TRBJ1-1	NA	many	CASSMRNTEAFF	TGTGCCAGTAGTATGAGGAACACTGAAGCTTTCTTT
12	TRBV19	TRBJ1-2	NA	many	CASSMGPRGYTF	TGTGCCAGTAGTATGGGGCCTCGTGGCTACACCTTC
12	TRBV29-1	TRBJ1-2	NA	NA	CSVAGANYGYTF	TGCAGCGTGGCAGGGGCAAACTATGGCTACACCTTC
16	TRBV3-1	TRBJ2-3	NA	many	CASSQESRTVTDTQYF	TGTGCCAGCAGCCAAGAGTCAAGGACTGTCACAGATACGCAGTATTTT
13	TRBV18	TRBJ1-1	NA	many	CASSGDTGPEAFF	TGTGCCAGCTCAGGGGACACAGGGCCTGAAGCTTTCTTT
15	TRBV20-1	TRBJ1-1	TRBD1	many	CSAPRTGPKNTEAFF	TGCAGTGCACCGAGGACAGGCCCGAAGAACACTGAAGCTTTCTTT
15	TRBV6-1	TRBJ1-2	TRBD1	many	CASGNTGGASYGYTF	TGTGCCAGCGGGAATACAGGGGGCGCATCCTATGGCTACACCTTC